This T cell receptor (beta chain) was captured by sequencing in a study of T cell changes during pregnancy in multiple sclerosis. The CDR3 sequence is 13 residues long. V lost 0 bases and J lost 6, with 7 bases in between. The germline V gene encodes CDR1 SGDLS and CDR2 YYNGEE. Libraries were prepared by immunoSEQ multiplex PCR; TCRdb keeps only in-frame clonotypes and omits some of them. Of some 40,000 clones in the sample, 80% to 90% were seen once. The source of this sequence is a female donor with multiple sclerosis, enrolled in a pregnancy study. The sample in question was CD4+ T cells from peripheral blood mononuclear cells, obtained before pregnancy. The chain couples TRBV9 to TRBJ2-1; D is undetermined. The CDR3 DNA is TGTGCCAGCAGCGTAGCTCCTAGCAATGAGCAGTTCTTC. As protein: CASSVAPSNEQFF.